A single sample is the source of the 18 T cell receptor beta chains below, sequenced in a study of early T cells in non-severe SARS-CoV-2 infection. TCRdb reprocessed the 5' RACE reads with MiXCR, giving one entry per CDR3 protein. The sample records tens of thousands of distinct CDR3 sequences, about 14% being singletons. Sequenced: whole blood. The receptors originated from an adult who was a healthcare worker with PCR-confirmed SARS-CoV-2 infection or an uninfected control (not recorded which).

This clonotype occurred a few times. The J gene is TRBJ2-5, the V gene TRBV6-2 or TRBV6-3; D assignment may be TRBD1 or TRBD2 (5 bases each). The CDR3 has 13 residues. V lost 8 bases, J lost 2 bases, and 12 bases lay in between. CDR1 and CDR2 from the germline V gene are MNHEY and SVGEGT. CDR3 residues: CASYRDPQETQYF. The CDR3 region has the DNA TGTGCCAGCTACCGGGACCCACAAGAGACCCAGTACTTC.

CDR3 DNA sequence: TGCGCCAGCAGCTTGGAGGGACACAACACTGAAGCTTTCTTT. Amino acid sequence: CASSLEGHNTEAFF. This chain joins TRBV5-1 and TRBJ1-1, with a possible D match to TRBD1 (6 bases). Germline CDR1 SGHRS, CDR2 YFSETQ. This CDR3 spans 14 amino acids. Trimming pared 0 bases from V and 2 bases from J, leaving 8 bases between.

The V gene is TRBV7-9, the J gene TRBJ1-4; no clear D gene. CDR1 is SEHNR and CDR2 is FQNEAQ in the germline V gene (reference sequence). V was shortened by 1 base and J by 4 bases, with 7 bases between the two germline ends. The CDR3 has 14 amino acids. The CDR3 DNA sequence: TGTGCCAGCAGCTTAGTTGGAAGTAATGAAAAACTGTTTTTT. It codes for CASSLVGSNEKLFF.

The chain carries TRBV29-1 and TRBJ1-1; D is unresolved. The ends were cut back, 4 bases at V and 1 base at J, with 7 bases in the middle. This CDR3 is built from 12 residues. Looked up from germline, CDR1 is SQVTM and CDR2 is ANQGSEA. This CDR3 reads CSVVRGNTEAFF. CDR3 sequence (DNA): TGCAGCGTTGTCCGGGGGAACACTGAAGCTTTCTTT.

This clonotype came up many times. The genes are TRBV11-1 and TRBJ2-5, with TRBD2 matching 13 bases. Germline assignment: CDR1 SGHAT and CDR2 FQDESV (reference sequence). J gave up 3 bases and V 1 base, and 5 bases lay outside the gene matches. This CDR3 is 17 amino acids long. The CDR3 bases are TGTGCCAGCAGCTTAGACACGGGACTAGCGGGAAAAGAGACCCAGTACTTC. It yields the protein CASSLDTGLAGKETQYF.

This rearrangement joins TRBV19 to TRBJ1-5; D not certain. This CDR3 is built from 17 residues. V lost 4 bases, J lost 1 base, and 17 bases lay in between. Germline loops: CDR1 LNHDA, CDR2 SQIVND (reference sequence). The CDR3, as DNA: TGTGCCAGTAGTACAACCCCTGGGCCTAGCAGCAATCAGCCCCAGCATTTT. It yields the protein CASSTTPGPSSNQPQHF.

This clonotype was detected a few times. The chain is built from TRBV7-2 and TRBJ2-2; 8 nucleotides line up with TRBD1. Germline V lookup: CDR1 SGHTA, CDR2 FQGNSA. This CDR3 has 15 residues. V was clipped by 6 bases and J by 7 bases; unmatched bases: 10. CDR3 in DNA: TGTGCCAGCAGATCAGGGGGCGGGATGATCGGGGAGCTGTTTTTT. It specifies CASRSGGGMIGELFF.

This clonotype was found a few times. V gene TRBV29-1 combines with J gene TRBJ2-3; TRBD1 aligns across 7 bases. V gave up 6 bases and J gave up 2 bases; unmatched junction bases: 5. The CDR3 sequence is 13 residues long. Looked up from germline, CDR1 is SQVTM and CDR2 is ANQGSEA. The CDR3 loop is CSVPGQTTDTQYF. The CDR3, as DNA: TGCAGCGTCCCGGGACAGACCACAGATACGCAGTATTTT.

The chain has TRBV6-6 and TRBJ1-5; D is unclear. Germline V gene lookup returns CDR1 MNHNY and CDR2 SVGAGI (reference sequence). Trimming shortened V by 0 bases and J by 0 bases, and 21 bases separated the two germline ends. The CDR3 covers 20 residues. CDR3 in DNA: TGTGCCAGCAGTTACTCGAGGGCATTCCGGGCGCTAACTAGCAATCAGCCCCAGCATTTT. Translation gives CASSYSRAFRALTSNQPQHF.

In DNA, the CDR3 is TGTGCCAGCAGTGACTTTCAGGGGGGCCCCACTGAAGCTTTCTTT. Its protein is CASSDFQGGPTEAFF. This sequence joins TRBV28 and TRBJ1-1; 7 bases fit TRBD1. The CDR3 contains 15 residues. The J segment lost 4 bases and the V segment lost 5 bases, leaving 10 bases of the junction unmatched. The germline V gene has CDR1 MDHEN and CDR2 SYDVKM.

The genes are TRBV3-1 and TRBJ2-5; a weak D match, TRBD1 (6 bases). V lost 6 bases and J 2 bases, leaving 19 bases between the germline ends. From germline, CDR1 is LGHDT and CDR2 YNNKEL (reference sequence). CDR3 length: 16 residues. CDR3 sequence reads: CASSQGRWKLQETQYF. CDR3 sequence (DNA): TGTGCCAGCAGTCAGGGGCGGTGGAAACTGCAAGAGACCCAGTACTTC.

This clonotype showed up just a few times. J is TRBJ2-5 and V is TRBV7-3; no clear D gene. The V gene lost 0 bases and the J gene lost 4 bases, with 6 bases spanning the gap. The CDR3 runs to 13 residues. Germline values: CDR1 SGHTA, CDR2 FQGTGA. As DNA, the CDR3 is TGTGCCAGCAGCTTAACAGCTAGAGAGACCCAGTACTTC. As protein: CASSLTARETQYF.

This sequence joins TRBV20-1 and TRBJ1-5; perhaps TRBD1 as D (5 bases). Between the trimmed V and J ends, which lost 3 bases and 5 bases, there was a span of 11 bases. CDR1 and CDR2 from the germline V gene are DFQATT and SNEGSKA (reference sequence). The length of the CDR3 is 13 residues. CDR3 region: CSARGPRDQPQHF. DNA for the CDR3: TGCAGTGCTAGGGGACCACGGGATCAGCCCCAGCATTTT.

A few counts support this clonotype. The chain joins TRBV18 to TRBJ2-5; D is possibly TRBD1 (5 bases). The V gene's germline CDR1 is KGHSH and CDR2 LQKENI. The ends were cut back, 6 bases at V and 4 bases at J, with 18 bases in the middle. The CDR3 is 15 residues long. The CDR3 region has the DNA TGTGCCAGCTCCCTCCTGGGGCCGCAGAGAGAGACCCAGTACTTC. As protein: CASSLLGPQRETQYF.

The rearrangement uses TRBV3-1 and TRBJ2-5, with 11 positions matching TRBD2. Per germline, CDR1 LGHDT and CDR2 YNNKEL (reference sequence). Trimming at V came to 3 bases and at J to 9 bases, leaving 9 bases not matched to a gene. This CDR3 contains 15 residues. The chain's CDR3 is CASSHRLAGSRPQYF. CDR3 nucleotide sequence: TGTGCCAGCAGCCACCGACTAGCGGGGAGCAGGCCCCAGTACTTC.

This clonotype was picked up a small number of times. Germline and junction disagree at one end, which may indicate a read error. J is TRBJ1-6 and V is TRBV7-9; TRBD1 agrees at 9 bases. This CDR3 contains 15 residues. Germline loops: CDR1 SEHNR, CDR2 FQNEAQ (reference sequence). CDR3 protein: CANSPRTGDNSPLHF. In DNA form, the CDR3 reads TGTGCCAACAGCCCCCGGACAGGGGATAATTCACCCCTCCACTTT.

This clonotype was seen many times. J is TRBJ2-2 and V is TRBV5-6; 9 bases agree with TRBD1. Germline V gene sequence: CDR1 SGHDT, CDR2 YYEEEE. V was pared by 7 bases and J by 4 bases, with 8 bases of the junction left unmatched. The CDR3 extends over 15 amino acids. As DNA, the CDR3 is TGTGCCAGCGGGACAGGGTTGGAAAGCACCGGGGAGCTGTTTTTT. Translated, it gives CASGTGLESTGELFF.

This clonotype appeared a few times. The V gene is TRBV6-6, the J gene TRBJ1-1; the match to TRBD1 covers 8 bases. CDR3 length equals 16 residues. The V gene's germline CDR1 is MNHNY and CDR2 SVGAGI (reference sequence). The trim removed 2 bases at V and 4 bases at J, leaving 9 bases unmatched. The CDR3 DNA sequence: TGTGCCAGCAGTTACCCCGGACAGGGAGGGGCCACTGAAGCTTTCTTT. This encodes CASSYPGQGGATEAFF.